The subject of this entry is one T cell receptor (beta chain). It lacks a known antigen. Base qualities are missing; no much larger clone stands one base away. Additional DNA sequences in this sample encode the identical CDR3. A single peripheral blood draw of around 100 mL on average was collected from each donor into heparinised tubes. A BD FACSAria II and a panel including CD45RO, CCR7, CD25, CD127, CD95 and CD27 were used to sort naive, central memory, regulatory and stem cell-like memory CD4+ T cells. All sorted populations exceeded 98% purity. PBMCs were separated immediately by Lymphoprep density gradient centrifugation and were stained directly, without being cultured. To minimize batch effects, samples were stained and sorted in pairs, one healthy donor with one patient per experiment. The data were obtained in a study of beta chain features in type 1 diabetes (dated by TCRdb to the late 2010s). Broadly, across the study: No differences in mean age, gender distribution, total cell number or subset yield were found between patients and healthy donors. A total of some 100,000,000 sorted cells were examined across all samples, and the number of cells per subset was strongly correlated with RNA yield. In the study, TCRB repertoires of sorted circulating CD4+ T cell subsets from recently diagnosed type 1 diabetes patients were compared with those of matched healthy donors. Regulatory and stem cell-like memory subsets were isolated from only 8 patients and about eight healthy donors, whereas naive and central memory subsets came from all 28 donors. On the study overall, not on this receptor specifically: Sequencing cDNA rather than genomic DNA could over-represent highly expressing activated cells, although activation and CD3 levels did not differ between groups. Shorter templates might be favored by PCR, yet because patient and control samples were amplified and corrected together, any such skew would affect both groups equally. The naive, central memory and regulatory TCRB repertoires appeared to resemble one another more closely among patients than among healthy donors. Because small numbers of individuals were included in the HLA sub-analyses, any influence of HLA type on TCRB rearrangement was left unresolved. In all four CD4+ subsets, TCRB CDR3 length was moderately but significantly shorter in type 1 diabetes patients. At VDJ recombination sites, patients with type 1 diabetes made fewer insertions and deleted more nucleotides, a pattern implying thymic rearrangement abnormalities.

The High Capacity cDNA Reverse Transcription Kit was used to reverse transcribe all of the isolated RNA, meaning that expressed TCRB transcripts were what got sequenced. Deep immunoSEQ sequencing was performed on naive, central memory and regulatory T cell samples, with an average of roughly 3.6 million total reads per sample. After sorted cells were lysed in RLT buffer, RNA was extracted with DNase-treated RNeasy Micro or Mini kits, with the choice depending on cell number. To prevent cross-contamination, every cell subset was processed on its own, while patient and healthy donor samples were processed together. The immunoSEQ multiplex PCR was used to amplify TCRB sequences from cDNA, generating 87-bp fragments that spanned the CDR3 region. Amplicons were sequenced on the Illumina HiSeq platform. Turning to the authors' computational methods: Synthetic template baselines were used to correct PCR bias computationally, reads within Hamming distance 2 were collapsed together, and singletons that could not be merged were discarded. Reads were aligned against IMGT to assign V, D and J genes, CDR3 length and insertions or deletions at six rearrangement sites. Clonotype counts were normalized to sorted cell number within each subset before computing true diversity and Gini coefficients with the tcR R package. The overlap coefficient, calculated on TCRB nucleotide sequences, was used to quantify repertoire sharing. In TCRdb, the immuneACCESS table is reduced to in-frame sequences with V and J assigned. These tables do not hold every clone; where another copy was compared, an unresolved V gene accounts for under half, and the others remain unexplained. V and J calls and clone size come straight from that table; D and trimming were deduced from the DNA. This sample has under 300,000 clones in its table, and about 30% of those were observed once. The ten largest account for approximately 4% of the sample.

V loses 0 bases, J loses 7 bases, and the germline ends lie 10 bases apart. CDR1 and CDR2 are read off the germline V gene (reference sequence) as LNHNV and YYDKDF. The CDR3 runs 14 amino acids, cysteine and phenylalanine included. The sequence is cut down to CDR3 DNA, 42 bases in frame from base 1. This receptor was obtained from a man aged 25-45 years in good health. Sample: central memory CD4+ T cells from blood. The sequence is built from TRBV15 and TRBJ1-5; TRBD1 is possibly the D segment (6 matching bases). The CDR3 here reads CATSRETGRQPQHF. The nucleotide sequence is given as TGTGCCACCAGCAGAGAAACAGGGAGACAGCCCCAGCATTTT.